Listed below are T cell receptor beta chains from one sample, sequenced in a study of immune cell composition in non-small cell lung cancer. Profiled with immunoSEQ multiplex PCR; TCRdb holds only in-frame clones, not every one. The profile shows thousands of clones, 60% to 75% of them singletons. The sequencing input was non-adjacent lung tissue. These receptors originate from a human donor with non-small cell lung cancer. The CDR3 runs from the conserved cysteine through the conserved F or W. A D gene is named only where the DNA matches it firmly. A row's size may be missing; if present it is once, few, many or a size class.

>TRBV18|.|.|TRBJ2-1
TGTGCCAGCTCCGTTACGGGACTTTCGGGTCCCAGTGAGCAGTTCTTC
CASSVTGLSGPSEQFF
>TRBV18|.|.|TRBJ1-3
TGTGCCAGCTCATTAACGGAAGGGGGTGCAAACACCATATATTTT
CASSLTEGGANTIYF
>TRBV7-8|.|.|TRBJ2-3
TGTGCCAGCAGCCCGCCCTGGAAAGGCTCCCCTATACCGGGTGCAGATACGCAGTATTTT
CASSPPWKGSPIPGADTQYF
>TRBV11-2|.|.|TRBJ2-6
TGTGCCAGCAGCCCCGGAGGTGGGGCCAACGTCCTGACTTTC
CASSPGGGANVLTF
>TRBV7-9|.|.|TRBJ1-2
TGTGCCAGCAGCTTAGGAGTTGCCGGGGACTATGGCTACACCTTC
CASSLGVAGDYGYTF
>TRBV2|TRBD1|few|TRBJ1-4
TGTGCCAGCACCCCGGGACAGGGTTACGAAAAACTGTTTTTT
CASTPGQGYEKLFF
>TRBV7-2|TRBD2|.|TRBJ2-3
TGTGCCAGCAGCCCGGCTAGCGGGGCAAGCACAGATACGCAGTATTTT
CASSPASGASTDTQYF
>TRBV6-6|TRBD1|few|TRBJ1-2
TGTGCCAGCAGTTCGGCAGACAGGGCGAACTATGGCTACACCTTC
CASSSADRANYGYTF
>TRBV6-1|.|.|TRBJ1-3
TGTGCCAGCAGTGAACACCCTAGGCTAACGGGAAACACCATATATTTT
CASSEHPRLTGNTIYF
>TRBV19|.|.|TRBJ2-1
TGTGCCAGTAGTATTCAACAGCTAACCTACAATGAGCAGTTCTTC
CASSIQQLTYNEQFF
>TRBV10-2|.|.|TRBJ2-3
TGCGCCAGCAGTAAGCCGTCGTATGTCGCTAGCACAGATACGCAGTATTTT
CASSKPSYVASTDTQYF
>TRBV19|TRBD1|.|TRBJ2-2
TGTGCCAGTAGTGCCTTGGGACAGGCGGCCGGGGAGCTGTTTTTT
CASSALGQAAGELFF
>TRBV7-2|.|.|TRBJ2-7
TGTGCCAGCAGCTTAGGGCTAGCTTTCTACGAGCAGTACTTC
CASSLGLAFYEQYF
>TRBV9|.|.|TRBJ2-2
TGTGCCAGCAGCGTAGCGGGGGACACCGGGGAGCTGTTTTTT
CASSVAGDTGELFF
>TRBV10-2|.|large|TRBJ2-1
TGCGCCAGCATCGAGGCCCTCTCCTACAATGAGCAGTTCTTC
CASIEALSYNEQFF
>TRBV28|.|few|TRBJ2-7
TGTGCCAGCACACTTCCAGGGGCCCACGAGCAGTACTTC
CASTLPGAHEQYF
>TRBV18|TRBD2|.|TRBJ2-1
TGTGCCAGCTCATCTAGCGGGAGGAGCTCCTACAATGAGCAGTTCTTC
CASSSSGRSSYNEQFF
>TRBV21-1|.|.|TRBJ2-7
TGTGCCAGCAGGCCCGACAGGGGGGTTTACGAGCAGTACTTC
CASRPDRGVYEQYF
>TRBV7-9|TRBD2|once|TRBJ2-3
TGTGCCAGCAGCTTAGCGACGCCTAGCGGGAGCTCAGATACGCAGTATTTT
CASSLATPSGSSDTQYF
>TRBV30|.|.|TRBJ2-6
TGTGCCTGGAGTGTACAAGCTGGGGCCAACGTCCTGACTTTC
CAWSVQAGANVLTF
>TRBV7-2|.|.|TRBJ1-1
TGTGCCAGCAGCTTACTTCGGGGTGCCATCCAGGACACTGAAGCTTTCTTT
CASSLLRGAIQDTEAFF
>TRBV4-1|.|.|TRBJ1-1
TGCGCCAGCAGCCAGGGAGCCGGTCTAGCCACTGAAGCTTTCTTT
CASSQGAGLATEAFF
>TRBV13|TRBD1|.|TRBJ2-7
TGTGCCAGCAGCCTCCCCCCCGGGACAGGTAACTACGAGCAGTACTTC
CASSLPPGTGNYEQYF
>TRBV5-6|.|few|TRBJ2-1
TGTGCCAGCAGCGCACTAGAGAACTACAATGAGCAGTTCTTC
CASSALENYNEQFF
>TRBV7-6|TRBD2|.|TRBJ2-2
TGTGCCAGCACCCCAGCGGGAGGTTATACCGGGGAGCTGTTTTTT
CASTPAGGYTGELFF
>TRBV7-2|.|.|TRBJ1-2
TGTGCCAGCAGCTTAAATTCAATCAGCGACTATGGCTACACCTTC
CASSLNSISDYGYTF